This paragraph covers one T cell receptor (beta chain) sequence. Unmatched junction bases numbered 3, after V lost 3 bases and J lost 7 bases. Germline values: CDR1 LNHDA, CDR2 SQIVND (reference sequence). The CDR3 loop spans 13 amino acids. Time point: newly diagnosed GD, antithyroid drugs for less than 3 months. Extracted PBMC RNA gave rise to the TCR library. Arm-PCR of CDR3 regions and iRepertoire HTBI primers were the basis on which TCR beta libraries were built. MiXCR, run by TCRdb on the multiplex PCR reads, gives a single entry per CDR3 protein. The sample consists of 350,000 to 400,000 distinct CDR3 sequences, 15% to 20% of them appearing once. The sample is drawn from a study of regulatory T cells in long-lasting Graves disease. The same data also went into a second study, on T cells in Graves' hyperthyroidism and ophthalmopathy. That paper adds: The study defined stable Graves' hyperthyroidism as no ophthalmopathy progression within 18 months. The patients, who ranged from 18 to 65 in age, presented with newly diagnosed hyperthyroidism lasting under 2 months. In making diagnoses, clinical symptoms, serum thyroxine and TRAb, thyroid ultrasound and orbital computed tomography were all used.

The chain has TRBV19 and TRBJ2-7; 10 bases line up with TRBD2. This sequence originates from a woman between 18 and 29 years old with Graves disease. The sample in question was peripheral blood mononuclear cells (PBMCs), obtained at new diagnosis, from a patient treated with antithyroid drugs. The DNA for the CDR3 is TGTGCCAGTAGTATCTTACTAGCGGGAGAGCAGTACTTC. Encoded protein: CASSILLAGEQYF.